This T cell receptor (beta chain) was identified in a study of blood T cell repertoires in COVID-19. Study-level information: Samples came from the United States, Italy and Spain, spanning acute and convalescent COVID-19. Sources were T cells, B-cell-depleted T cells, or PBMCs; the material itself was cDNA or gDNA.

V shed 1 base and J shed 2 bases, with 12 bases lying between them. CDR3 size: 15 residues. Germline loops: CDR1 SGDLS, CDR2 YYNGEE. In the original processing: For nucleated cells, counts were estimated from reference gene primer amplification. The data were produced by immunoSEQ multiplex PCR, yet TCRdb's version contains in-frame clones alone and is incomplete. The D gene and trimming were derived from the DNA, and the V and J assignments and clone size from that table. This sample yields around 150,000 clones, of which about nine tenths are seen a single time; less than 2.5% belongs to the top ten.

Sequencing was done on a sample of peripheral blood. The J gene is TRBJ2-5, the V gene TRBV9; D possibly corresponds to TRBD2 (5 bases). The TCR was taken from a man between 18 and 35 years old with acute or convalescent COVID-19. CDR3 sequence: CASSVFSGTQETQYF. Here the CDR3 DNA reads TGTGCCAGCAGCGTATTCAGCGGCACTCAAGAGACCCAGTACTTC.